These 10 T cell receptor beta chains were sequenced from one sample in a study of T cells in Graves' hyperthyroidism and ophthalmopathy. TCR beta CDR3 regions were amplified from RNA transcripts. The TCR CDR3 first-round RT-PCR relied on the HTBI primer set. Using its own MiXCR run on the multiplex PCR reads, TCRdb lists one record per CDR3 protein. The repertoire consists of more than 500,000 distinct CDR3 sequences, with roughly 46% occurring once and the leading ten covering under 20%. Sequenced material: peripheral blood or thyroid tissue (not recorded which). The receptors originated from an adult woman with Graves' disease, either hyperthyroidism or ophthalmopathy (not recorded which).

This clonotype occurred many times. The rearrangement joins TRBV7-2 to TRBJ1-1; 9 positions agree with TRBD1. CDR1 and CDR2 from the germline V gene are SGHTA and FQGNSA. This CDR3 region has 15 residues. The V segment lost 4 bases and the J segment 0 bases; nucleotides outside the gene matches: 3. The CDR3 region is CASSSQGALNTEAFF. Here the CDR3 DNA reads TGTGCCAGCAGCTCACAGGGGGCTCTGAACACTGAAGCTTTCTTT.

This clonotype occurred many times. The chain is built from TRBV11-3 and TRBJ1-4, with TRBD1 matching over 10 bases. The J segment lost 8 bases and the V segment lost 4 bases, leaving 13 bases of the junction unmatched. The CDR3 has 17 residues. From germline, CDR1 is SGHNT and CDR2 YENEEA. The CDR3 reads CASSSLPRQGAREKLFF. The DNA for the CDR3 is TGTGCCAGCAGCTCCCTCCCCCGACAGGGGGCTCGAGAAAAACTGTTTTTT.

This clonotype has only a few counts. CDR3 DNA sequence: TGTGCCAGCAGCTTAGGAGATCTTTGGGCCGGGACTAGCGGGAGGGCCATATACGAGCAGTACTTC. This codes for CASSLGDLWAGTSGRAIYEQYF. The chain recombines TRBV7-2 with TRBJ2-7, with 16 positions matching TRBD2. J gave up 4 bases and V 1 base, and 19 bases lay outside the gene matches. Germline V gene lookup returns CDR1 SGHTA and CDR2 FQGNSA. The CDR3 is 22 residues long.

The chain carries TRBV29-1 and TRBJ1-3, with D hard to call. CDR1 SQVTM and CDR2 ANQGSEA come from the germline V gene. V was cut by 3 bases and J by 0 bases, with 9 bases left in between. The CDR3 covers 14 residues. This chain's CDR3 is CSVEGSSSGNTIYF. In nucleotides, the CDR3 is TGCAGCGTTGAGGGCAGCAGCTCTGGAAACACCATATATTTT.

On this clonotype itself: A much larger clone is a single base away; this may be a read error. CDR3 residues: CASSFRTGDEQYF. The DNA for the CDR3 is TGTGCCAGCAGCTTCCGGACAGGGGACGAGCAGTACTTC. The V and J genes are TRBV7-2 and TRBJ2-7; 9 bases map to TRBD1. The V and J ends lost 3 bases and 5 bases, in that order; junction bases with no gene match: 2. This CDR3 region has 13 residues. CDR1 and CDR2 from the germline V gene are SGHTA and FQGNSA.

This clonotype showed up many times. The chain links TRBV7-8 to TRBJ1-1, with 7 bases fitting TRBD1. Germline V gene lookup returns CDR1 SGHVS and CDR2 FQNEAQ. CDR3 length equals 14 residues. The trim removed 5 bases at V and 0 bases at J, leaving 3 bases unmatched. This chain's CDR3 is CASSRQGMNTEAFF. The CDR3 nucleotides are TGTGCCAGCAGCCGACAGGGTATGAACACTGAAGCTTTCTTT.

The CDR3 here is CASSPQQGSNTGELFF. CDR3 DNA sequence: TGTGCCAGCAGTCCGCAACAGGGGTCGAACACCGGGGAGCTGTTTTTT. The chain employs TRBV25-1 and TRBJ2-2; 7 bases line up with TRBD1. This CDR3 contains 16 residues. Germline-derived CDR1 and CDR2 are MGHDK and SYGVNS. After removal of 5 bases from V and 0 bases from J, the junction contained 6 bases not matched to a gene. The full variable domain, in which reference TRBV25-1 and TRBJ2-2 provide the parts outside the CDR3, is EADIYQTPRYLVIGTGKKITLECSQTMGHDKMYWYQQDPGMELHLIHYSYGVNSTEKGDLSSESTVSRIRTEHFPLTLESARPSHTSQYLCASSPQQGSNTGELFFGEGSRLTVL.

The genes are TRBV11-2 and TRBJ2-2, with D unresolved. This CDR3 has 14 residues. Trimming pared 5 bases from V and 6 bases from J, leaving 13 bases between. Germline loops: CDR1 SGHAT, CDR2 FQNNGV. CDR3 in amino acids: CASSLLASAGELFF. The CDR3, as DNA: TGTGCCAGCAGCCTATTAGCCAGCGCCGGGGAGCTGTTTTTT.

The rearrangement links TRBV7-2 to TRBJ1-1, with 8 bases fitting TRBD1. V gave up 6 bases and J gave up 4 bases; unmatched junction bases: 10. The germline V gene has CDR1 SGHTA and CDR2 FQGNSA. The CDR3 consists of 15 residues. The CDR3 loop reads CASSRDRRYGTEAFF. DNA for the CDR3: TGTGCCAGCAGTCGGGACAGGCGTTACGGCACTGAAGCTTTCTTT. The full variable domain, completed using reference TRBV7-2 and TRBJ1-1, is GAGVSQSPSNKVTEKGKDVELRCDPISGHTALYWYRQSLGQGLEFLIYFQGNSAPDKSGLPSDRFSAERTGGSVSTLTIQRTQQEDSAVYLCASSRDRRYGTEAFFGQGTRLTVV.

The rearrangement joins TRBV20-1 to TRBJ1-6; D is uncertain. The V and J ends lost 3 bases and 7 bases respectively, with 16 bases between them. The CDR3 covers 15 residues. Germline CDR1 DFQATT, CDR2 SNEGSKA (reference sequence). The chain's CDR3 is CSASQLGRANSPLHF. For the CDR3, the DNA is TGCAGTGCTAGCCAACTGGGGAGAGCGAATTCACCCCTCCACTTT.